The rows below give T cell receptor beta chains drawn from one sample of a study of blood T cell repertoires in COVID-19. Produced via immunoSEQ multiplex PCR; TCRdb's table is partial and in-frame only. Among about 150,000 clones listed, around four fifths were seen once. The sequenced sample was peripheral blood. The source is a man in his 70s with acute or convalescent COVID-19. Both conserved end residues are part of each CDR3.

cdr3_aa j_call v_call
CASSEARRGGRYNEQFF TRBJ2-1 TRBV6-1
CASSSDRETQYF TRBJ2-5 TRBV18
CASSEAGYGYTF TRBJ1-2 TRBV25-1
CSASPGQGYNEQFF TRBJ2-1 TRBV20-1
CASSLKLGGNLGTQYF TRBJ2-3 TRBV7-2
CASSIGGATTDTQYF TRBJ2-3 TRBV19
CASSPGTQGGYTF TRBJ1-2 TRBV5-1
CASSSLLSQSGGSPLHF TRBJ1-6 TRBV19
CASSGSPQSSYNEQFF TRBJ2-1 TRBV5-1
CASSLRIVDRGLRETQYF TRBJ2-5 TRBV28
CASSQDGTVSNYGYTF TRBJ1-2 TRBV4-1
CASSYSPPGNNEKLFF TRBJ1-4 TRBV6-5
CASSLTQGLHSYTF TRBJ1-2 TRBV5-1